The 8 T cell receptor beta chains in this list originate from one sample, sequenced in a study of human versus mouse CDR3 diversity and MHC coevolution. The repertoire was sequenced with immunoSEQ multiplex PCR; TCRdb's copy has only in-frame clones and lacks some. This table has 80,000 or so clones, 80% to 95% appearing once. Sequencing was performed on naive CD4+ T cells from blood. The subset here: CD45RO-negative CD62L-positive naive CD4 T cells. All receptors come from a person aged 25 to 69 in good health.

The genes are TRBV29-1 and TRBJ1-1, with D perhaps matching TRBD1 (6 bases). This CDR3 is built from 14 residues. Per the germline V gene, CDR1 is SQVTM and CDR2 is ANQGSEA. V was shortened by 4 bases and J by 4 bases, with 16 bases between the two germline ends. This CDR3 reads CSVAPQGVSTEAFF. In DNA form, the CDR3 reads TGCAGCGTTGCACCACAGGGTGTTAGCACTGAAGCTTTCTTT. Filled out from reference TRBV29-1 and TRBJ1-1, the complete variable domain reads SAVISQKPSRDICQRGTSLTIQCQVDSQVTMMFWYRQQPGQSLTLIATANQGSEATYESGFVIDKFPISRPNLTFSTLTVSNMSPEDSSIYLCSVAPQGVSTEAFFGQGTRLTVV.

The chain recombines TRBV2 with TRBJ2-7, with D hard to call. The V end lost 7 bases, the J end lost 3 bases, and 13 bases lay between the germline ends. The CDR3 is made up of 13 amino acids. Germline V CDR1 and CDR2: SNHLY, FYNNEI. This CDR3 reads CASTVFPSYEQYF. The DNA for the CDR3 is TGTGCCAGCACGGTCTTTCCGAGCTACGAGCAGTACTTC.

J is TRBJ1-1 and V is TRBV30; unclear D gene. Trimming left V 0 bases short and J 5 bases short, with 10 bases between. Per germline, CDR1 GTSNPN and CDR2 SVGIG (reference sequence). There are 13 residues in the CDR3. The CDR3 nucleotides read TGTGCCTGGAGTGTAGTCCTCGGTACTGAAGCTTTCTTT. This encodes CAWSVVLGTEAFF.

The rearrangement uses TRBV9 and TRBJ1-3; 9 bases map to TRBD1. Germline V gene lookup returns CDR1 SGDLS and CDR2 YYNGEE. The CDR3 consists of 15 residues. With V trimmed by 3 bases and J by 3 bases, 4 bases remained unmatched. Here the CDR3 DNA reads TGTGCCAGCAGCGCGGGACAGGGAAATGGAAACACCATATATTTT. Translating gives CASSAGQGNGNTIYF.

The chain has TRBV30 and TRBJ2-5; D gene uncertain. Trimming left V 2 bases short and J 4 bases short, with 5 bases between. CDR1 is GTSNPN and CDR2 is SVGIG in the germline V gene (reference sequence). The CDR3 sequence is 11 residues long. The CDR3 nucleotides are TGTGCCTGGAGTCTTCTAGAGACCCAGTACTTC. Its translation is CAWSLLETQYF. Full variable domain (rest looked up from reference TRBV30 and TRBJ2-5): SQTIHQWPATLVQPVGSPLSLECTVEGTSNPNLYWYRQAAGRGLQLLFYSVGIGQISSEVPQNLSASRPQDRQFILSSKKLLLSDSGFYLCAWSLLETQYFGPGTRLLVL.

V usage is TRBV7-9 and J usage is TRBJ2-1, with D possibly matching TRBD2 (6 bases). The germline V gene encodes CDR1 SEHNR and CDR2 FQNEAQ (reference sequence). This CDR3 has 15 residues. The V gene lost 1 base and the J gene lost 4 bases, with 11 bases spanning the gap. In nucleotides, the CDR3 is TGTGCCAGCAGCTTAGTCGGGGGATCATACAATGAGCAGTTCTTC. It yields the protein CASSLVGGSYNEQFF.

The DNA for the CDR3 is TGTGCCACCCTAGACGAGGGGGCTAGTGGGGCTAAGAACACCGGGGAGCTGTTTTTT. Translated, it gives CATLDEGASGAKNTGELFF. The chain recombines TRBV10-3 with TRBJ2-2, with 7 nucleotides matching TRBD1. Germline CDR1 ENHRY, CDR2 SYGVKD. The CDR3 extends over 19 amino acids. The V segment lost 10 bases and the J segment 1 base; nucleotides outside the gene matches: 21.

CDR3 amino acids: CASSQDGGDTEAFF. In nucleotides, the CDR3 is TGCGCCAGCAGCCAAGATGGGGGGGACACTGAAGCTTTCTTT. This chain connects TRBV4-3 to TRBJ1-1, with D perhaps TRBD1 (5 bases). V gave up 0 bases and J gave up 3 bases, with 8 bases separating them. The V gene's germline CDR1 is LGHNA and CDR2 YSLEER. The CDR3 totals 14 residues.